This T cell receptor (beta chain) was observed in a study of control samples from healthy donors and cancer patients. Produced via immunoSEQ multiplex PCR; TCRdb's table is partial and in-frame only. The sample has 150,000 to 200,000 clones; around 90% are singletons. The CDR3 runs to 11 residues. CDR1 is DFQATT and CDR2 is SNEGSKA in the germline V gene (reference sequence). The V end lost 7 bases, the J end lost 9 bases, and 13 bases lay between the germline ends. This chain joins TRBV20-1 and TRBJ1-5; D is unresolved. This receptor was obtained from a man younger than 40 in good health. Sequences were obtained from blood. The CDR3 coding sequence is TGCAGTGTCCCAGGCAATGCGCCCCAGCATTTT. Translated: CSVPGNAPQHF.